This TCR beta chain was captured by sequencing in a study of blood T cells in healthy people across ages. Whole-study results and caveats: Researchers report that TCR beta diversity correlated strongly with naive T cell percentage.

The CDR3 has 15 residues. Trimming left V 5 bases short and J 1 base short, with 13 bases between. CDR1 MNHEY and CDR2 SVGEGT come from the germline V gene. The second PCR ran about 6 to 11 cycles with a sample-barcoded 5' primer and J-beta primers. One entry per CDR3 protein, called by TCRdb with MiXCR from the 5' RACE reads. This sample has over a million distinct CDR3 sequences; approximately 43% occur once, and the top ten carry about 4.1%. As concerns this clonotype: Its antigen remains unidentified.

Approximately 9 milliliters was the volume of peripheral blood drawn from each donor. This rearrangement joins TRBV6-2 or TRBV6-3 to TRBJ2-3; no definite D call. The sequence was obtained from a woman between 18 and 29 years old in good health. The sequencing input was blood. The CDR3 spells CASSPLWVGTDTQYF. The CDR3 coding sequence is TGTGCCAGCAGTCCCCTGTGGGTTGGCACAGATACGCAGTATTTT.